This entry lists 5 T cell receptor beta chains sequenced from one sample in a study of cytotoxic CD8 clonotypes in ibrutinib-treated CLL. TCRdb's table, derived via immunoSEQ multiplex PCR, lists solely in-frame clones and lacks some. The sample shows 200,000 to 250,000 clones, around three quarters of them seen only once. The sequencing here drew on PBMCs, taken after 24 months of ibrutinib treatment. These receptors all stem from a human donor with chronic lymphocytic leukemia.

The rearrangement joins TRBV14 to TRBJ2-1; the match to TRBD2 covers 8 bases. The CDR3 sequence is 19 residues long. Germline V gene lookup returns CDR1 SGHDN and CDR2 FVKESK. V trimming: 4 bases; J trimming: 4 bases; junction bases outside the gene matches: 18. The CDR3 sequence: CASSPLAGRGSGNYNEQFF. In DNA form, the CDR3 reads TGTGCCAGCAGCCCTCTGGCCGGAAGAGGTAGCGGGAATTACAATGAGCAGTTCTTC.

The chain uses TRBV7-9 and TRBJ2-5; 12 nucleotides line up with TRBD1. The germline CDR1 and CDR2 sequences are SEHNR and FQNEAQ (reference sequence). The J segment lost 4 bases and the V segment lost 3 bases, leaving 9 bases of the junction unmatched. This CDR3 has 17 residues. CDR3 sequence reads: CASSFDPGQGAGETQYF. CDR3 DNA: TGTGCCAGCAGCTTCGACCCGGGACAGGGGGCCGGAGAGACCCAGTACTTC.

This clone turned up a few times. The chain employs TRBV5-1 and TRBJ2-7; D is tentatively TRBD1 or TRBD2 (6 bases each). Germline values: CDR1 SGHRS, CDR2 YFSETQ. This CDR3 contains 14 residues. V was trimmed by 0 bases and J by 4 bases, leaving 11 bases between them. The CDR3 region is CASSLVGGLYEQYF. The DNA of the CDR3 is TGCGCCAGCAGCTTGGTGGGGGGCCTTTACGAGCAGTACTTC.

The chain carries TRBV28 and TRBJ2-1; D unresolved. This CDR3 comprises 15 residues. The germline V gene has CDR1 MDHEN and CDR2 SYDVKM. Trimming pared 3 bases from V and 2 bases from J, leaving 11 bases between. This CDR3 reads CASSLLVETYNEQFF. DNA of the CDR3: TGTGCCAGCAGTTTGTTGGTAGAGACCTACAATGAGCAGTTCTTC.

This rearrangement joins TRBV5-6 to TRBJ2-3, with D hard to call. Trimming cost V 4 bases and J 3 bases, with 6 bases left between them. CDR1 and CDR2 from the germline V gene are SGHDT and YYEEEE. This CDR3 has 12 residues. The CDR3 loop is CASSVGTDTQYF. The CDR3 DNA reads as TGTGCCAGCAGCGTGGGGACAGATACGCAGTATTTT.